Sequencing of this T cell receptor beta chain was carried out in a study of neurological immune-mediated disorders. Findings and limits, study-wide: One related-CDR3 cluster, which may be a signature, held the repertoires of 18 of 34 multiple sclerosis patients after phylogenetic grouping.

Concerning this clonotype: Its antigen is currently unknown.

Libraries used 2 million unsorted PBMCs kept frozen in RNAlater. By 5'RACE with 10-nucleotide random UMIs, the cDNA was made. Sequencing runs each generated in excess of 200 million TCR-beta sequences derived from 15-18 subjects. TCRdb itself ran the 5' RACE reads through MiXCR, one entry per CDR3 protein. In the table there are about 52,000 distinct CDR3 sequences, approximately 3.9% of which are singletons. Germline CDR1 is MGHRA and CDR2 is YSYEKL. With 0 bases removed from V and 8 bases from J, the gap between germline ends came to 18 bases. The CDR3 extends over 16 amino acids. The chain links TRBV4-1 to TRBJ2-3; D might be TRBD2 (7 bases). Sequencing was done on a sample of PBMCs. This receptor was identified in a man in his 60s with multiple sclerosis. CDR3 residues: CASSQEWRGPGGTQYF. The CDR3, as DNA: TGCGCCAGCAGCCAAGAATGGCGGGGGCCGGGCGGTACGCAGTATTTT.